This TCR beta chain appears in the sequencing data of a study of CD8 T cells in Susac syndrome. TCR beta from blood CD8+ and CD4+ T cells was sequenced. The patients serving as multiple sclerosis controls were treatment-naive. They had stable or active relapsing-remitting disease and fulfilled revised McDonald criteria. Bulk CD8+ and CD4+ cells came from magnetic negative isolation; CD8+ TEMRA by FACS. RNA totalling roughly 0.5 to 1 ug underwent reverse transcription with random hexamers. MiXCR, run by TCRdb on the immunoSEQ multiplex PCR reads, gives a single entry per CDR3 protein. Among 69,000 or so distinct CDR3 sequences listed, approximately 94% were seen once. The CDR3 is 18 residues long. J gave up 4 bases and V 3 bases, and 14 bases lay outside the gene matches. The V gene's germline CDR1 is SGDLS and CDR2 YYNGEE.

The J gene is TRBJ2-1, the V gene TRBV9; 9 bases match TRBD1. The TCR comes from a human donor with multiple sclerosis. The sample consisted of CD8+ T cells from PBMCs. CDR3 sequence (DNA): TGTGCCAGCAGCGCAGACAGGGGGTGGGGTAGCGGGTACAATGAGCAGTTCTTC. Residues: CASSADRGWGSGYNEQFF.